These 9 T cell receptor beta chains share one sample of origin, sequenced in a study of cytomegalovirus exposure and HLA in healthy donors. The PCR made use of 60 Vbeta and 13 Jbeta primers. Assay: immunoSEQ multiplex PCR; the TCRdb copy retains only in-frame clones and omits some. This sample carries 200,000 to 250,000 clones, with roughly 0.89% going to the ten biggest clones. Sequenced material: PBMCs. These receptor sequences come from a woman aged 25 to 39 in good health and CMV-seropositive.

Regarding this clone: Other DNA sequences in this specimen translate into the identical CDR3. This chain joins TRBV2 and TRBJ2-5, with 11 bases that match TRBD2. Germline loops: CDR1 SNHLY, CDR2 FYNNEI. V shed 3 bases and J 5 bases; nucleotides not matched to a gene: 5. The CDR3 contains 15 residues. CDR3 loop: CASSDSLAGGETQYF. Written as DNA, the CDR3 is TGTGCCAGCAGTGATTCCCTAGCGGGAGGCGAGACCCAGTACTTC.

The CDR3 spells CSAVVRLRQYF. The CDR3 region has the DNA TGCAGTGCCGTAGTTCGGTTGCGGCAGTACTTC. The chain uses TRBV20-1 and TRBJ2-7; D call uncertain. Trimming stripped 6 bases from V and 9 bases from J, with 15 bases between. Per the germline V gene, CDR1 is DFQATT and CDR2 is SNEGSKA (reference sequence). The CDR3 runs to 11 residues.

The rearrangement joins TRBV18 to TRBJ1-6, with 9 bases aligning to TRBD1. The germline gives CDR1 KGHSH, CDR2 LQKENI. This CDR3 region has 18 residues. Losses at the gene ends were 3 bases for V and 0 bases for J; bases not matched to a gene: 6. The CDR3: CASSPDRGLTSYNSPLHF. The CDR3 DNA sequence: TGTGCCAGCTCACCGGACAGGGGTCTGACCTCCTATAATTCACCCCTCCACTTT.

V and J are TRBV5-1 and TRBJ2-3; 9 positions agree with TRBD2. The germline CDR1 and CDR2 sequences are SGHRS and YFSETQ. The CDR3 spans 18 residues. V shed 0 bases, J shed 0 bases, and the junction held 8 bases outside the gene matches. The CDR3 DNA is TGCGCCAGCAGCTTGGTTCTAGCGGGGACCGCTAGCACAGATACGCAGTATTTT. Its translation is CASSLVLAGTASTDTQYF.

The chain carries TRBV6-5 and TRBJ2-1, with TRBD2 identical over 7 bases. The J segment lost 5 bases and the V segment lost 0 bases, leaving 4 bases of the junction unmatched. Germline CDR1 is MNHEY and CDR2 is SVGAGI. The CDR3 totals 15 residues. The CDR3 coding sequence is TGTGCCAGCAGTTACTCCGGACTAGGCCACAATGAGCAGTTCTTC. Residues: CASSYSGLGHNEQFF.

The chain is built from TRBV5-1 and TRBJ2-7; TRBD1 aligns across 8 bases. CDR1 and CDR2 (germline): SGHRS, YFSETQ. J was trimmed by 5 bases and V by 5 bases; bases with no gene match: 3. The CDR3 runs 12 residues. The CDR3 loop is CASRGDRNEQYF. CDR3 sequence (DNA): TGCGCCAGCAGGGGGGACAGGAACGAGCAGTACTTC.

The CDR3 DNA reads as TGTGCCAGCAGTATTAGGGGTGAAGGCAATCAGCCCCAGCATTTT. Its protein product is CASSIRGEGNQPQHF. The chain recombines TRBV5-8 with TRBJ1-5; D is possibly TRBD1 (5 bases). The V gene lost 5 bases and the J gene lost 2 bases, with 14 bases spanning the gap. Germline CDR1 is SGHTS and CDR2 is YDEGEE. This CDR3 region has 15 residues.

The CDR3 protein is CASSWGLAGADEQFF. CDR3 coding DNA: TGTGCCAGCAGTTGGGGACTAGCGGGAGCAGATGAGCAGTTCTTC. The chain employs TRBV6-5 and TRBJ2-1; 14 bases line up with TRBD2. The CDR3 sequence is 15 residues long. CDR1 and CDR2 from the germline V gene are MNHEY and SVGAGI. J lost 8 bases, V lost 4 bases, and 4 bases had no gene match.

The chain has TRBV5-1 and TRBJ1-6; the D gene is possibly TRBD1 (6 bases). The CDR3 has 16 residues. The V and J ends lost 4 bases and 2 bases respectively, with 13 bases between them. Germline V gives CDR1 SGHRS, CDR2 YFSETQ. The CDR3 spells CASSPQGSAYNSPLHF. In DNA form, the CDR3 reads TGCGCCAGCAGCCCACAGGGTTCAGCCTATAATTCACCCCTCCACTTT.